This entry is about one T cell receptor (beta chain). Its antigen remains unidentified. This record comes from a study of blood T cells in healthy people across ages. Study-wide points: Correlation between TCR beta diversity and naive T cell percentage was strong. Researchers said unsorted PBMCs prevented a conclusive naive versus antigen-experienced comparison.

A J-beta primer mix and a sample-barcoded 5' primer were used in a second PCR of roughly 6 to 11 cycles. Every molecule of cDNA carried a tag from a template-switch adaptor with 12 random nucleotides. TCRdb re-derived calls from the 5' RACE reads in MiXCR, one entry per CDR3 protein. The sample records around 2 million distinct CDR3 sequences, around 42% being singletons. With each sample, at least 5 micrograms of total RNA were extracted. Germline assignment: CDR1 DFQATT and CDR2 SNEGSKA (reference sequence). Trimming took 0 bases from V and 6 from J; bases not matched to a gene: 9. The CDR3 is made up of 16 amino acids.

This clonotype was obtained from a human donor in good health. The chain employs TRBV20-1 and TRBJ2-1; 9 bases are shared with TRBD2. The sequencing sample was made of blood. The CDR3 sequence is CSARDFVSSGVNEQFF. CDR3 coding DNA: TGCAGTGCTAGAGATTTTGTCTCTAGCGGGGTCAATGAGCAGTTCTTC.